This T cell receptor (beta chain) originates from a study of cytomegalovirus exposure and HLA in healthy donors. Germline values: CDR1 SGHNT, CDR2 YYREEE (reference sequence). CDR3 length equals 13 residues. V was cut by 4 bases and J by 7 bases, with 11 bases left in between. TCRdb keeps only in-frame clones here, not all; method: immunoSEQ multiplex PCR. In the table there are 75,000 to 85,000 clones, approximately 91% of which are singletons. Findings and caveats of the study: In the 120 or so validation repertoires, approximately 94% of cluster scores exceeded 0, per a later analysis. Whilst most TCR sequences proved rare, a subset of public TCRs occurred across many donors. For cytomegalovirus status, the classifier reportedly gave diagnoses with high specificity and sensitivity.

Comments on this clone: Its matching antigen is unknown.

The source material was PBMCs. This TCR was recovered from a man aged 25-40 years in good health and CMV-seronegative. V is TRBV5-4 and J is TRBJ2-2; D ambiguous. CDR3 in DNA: TGTGCCAGCAGCCCCAGTCTTGTCGGGGAGCTGTTTTTT. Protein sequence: CASSPSLVGELFF.